Sequencing of this T cell receptor beta chain was carried out in a study of T cells after yellow fever vaccination (dated by TCRdb to about 2019). About the investigation overall: The SMART-Seq v4 Ultra Low Input RNA kit was used to prepare libraries from fractions with low cell numbers. Bulk PBMC replicates and cell subsets were isolated from blood drawn at multiple timepoints before and after both primary and secondary immunization. Two healthy male donors, one aged 18 to 30 and one aged 30 to 40 years, made up the cohort. To follow T-cell clones before and after primary and booster YFV17D yellow fever vaccination, bulk TCR alpha and beta repertoires were sequenced over time.

Of note for this clonotype: Its recognized antigen is unknown. Base quality data are lacking; no much larger clone is found one base away.

The CDR3 numbers 11 residues from cysteine through phenylalanine. The kept DNA is CDR3 alone, 33 bases in frame from the first base. In the germline V gene (reference sequence), CDR1 corresponds to GTSNPN and CDR2 to SVGIG. V drops 4 bases and J drops 2 bases, leaving 6 bases in between. The sample's treatment or condition label, in plain terms: live attenuated yellow fever vaccine strain. PBMCs were isolated from peripheral blood using a standard Ficoll-Paque protocol. Dynabeads CD4 and CD8 positive selection kits were used to isolate CD4 and CD8 T-cell fractions. TriZol was used to extract RNA from bulk PBMCs, CD4 and CD8 fractions, and dextramer-positive and dextramer-negative fractions. TCR cDNA was synthesized by 5'RACE template switching, through which a universal primer site and unique molecular identifiers were introduced. Priming for cDNA synthesis came from both the TCR alpha and TCR beta constant segments. Libraries were amplified in two PCR steps, with sample barcodes and sequencing adapters added in the second step. Sequencing of libraries was performed on Illumina HiSeq 2500 (2x100 bp) or NovaSeq (2x150 bp). The paper's data handling went like this. Reads were demultiplexed and collapsed into UMI consensus sequences with MIGEC, and V(D)J alignment was performed with MiXCR. Vaccine-responding clonotypes were identified with edgeR using replicate PBMC samples, with FDR below 0.01 and a log2 fold change above 5 up to day 15 being required. Each bulk clonotype was labeled CD4 or CD8 based on which sequenced repertoire, CD4 or CD8, contained the clonotype at higher abundance. TCRdb applied fastp at Q25 and MiXCR to the public reads, then kept only in-frame beta chains. Entries that share a CDR3 protein sequence are merged under the most common genes and DNA. The V and J calls come from TCRdb's annotation, not from the publication. The sample yields roughly 260,000 distinct CDR3 sequences; 13% were counted once. The top ten hold roughly 0.5% of the sample.

The investigation overall reported the following: FACS-sorted repertoires could contain abundant contaminating clonotypes from the bulk population, so computational filtering was required. After the booster, most of the clones that had expanded following primary vaccination were detected again (almost 98% of CD4 and around 90% of CD8), which suggests that memory was broadly maintained. A small share of clonotypes was detected in both CD4 and CD8 compartments, with the overlap likely arising from convergent recombination. Only a couple of donors were included in the study, so the extent to which the findings can be generalized is limited. The secondary T-cell response was found to be weaker but faster than the primary response, with a peak reached on day 5 rather than on day 15.

Here the sequenced sample was CD4+ T cells sorted from PBMCs, taken 45 days after the yellow fever booster vaccination. This TCR was sampled from a young man who received the YFV17D yellow fever vaccine. The chain uses TRBV30 and TRBJ2-7, with the identity of the D gene unclear. The CDR3 is CAWIGPYEQYF. The nucleotide sequence is given as TGTGCCTGGATAGGACCCTACGAGCAGTACTTC.